The entry below gives a single TCR beta chain sequence along with its context. These data come from a study of T cell responses to AZD1222 COVID-19 vaccine. The CDR3 has 22 residues. J gave up 5 bases and V 0 bases, and 21 bases lay outside the gene matches. The V gene's germline CDR1 is SGHVS and CDR2 FNYEAQ. Generated by immunoSEQ multiplex PCR, the TCRdb table keeps only in-frame clones and is missing some. The sample lists under 170,000 clones, around 90% occurring once. The sequencing here drew on peripheral blood, taken 28 days after the second AZD1222 dose. This TCR was recovered from an adult who received the AZD1222 COVID-19 vaccine. This rearrangement joins TRBV7-6 to TRBJ2-1; TRBD2 aligns across 11 bases. CDR3 DNA: TGTGCCAGCAGCTTAGCGCTCTGGGGGCTAGCGGGAGGACATAGCGACGACAATGAGCAGTTCTTC. This encodes CASSLALWGLAGGHSDDNEQFF.